The entry below describes one T cell receptor (beta chain). Its target is not known. Only Caucasian adults living in Nashville, Tennessee made up the donor group. Germline V gene lookup returns CDR1 LNHDA and CDR2 SQIVND (reference sequence). The J segment lost 0 bases and the V segment lost 6 bases, leaving 8 bases of the junction unmatched. The CDR3 consists of 16 residues. The data were obtained in a study of shared clonotypes between healthy human individuals. Study outcomes and limitations: Sequencing depth was expected to influence donor clonotype sharing.

Genomic DNA of each subset was evenly split across several immunoSEQ plates. Clones were read by immunoSEQ multiplex PCR, and TCRdb kept only the in-frame ones, dropping some. Altogether more than 2,000,000 clones are present, approximately 95% being singletons, with the ten largest covering 0.39%. Sequencing was carried out using naive CD4+ T cells from PBMCs. As for subset: CD45RA+ positively selected. V gene TRBV19 combines with J gene TRBJ1-3; the match to TRBD1 covers 7 bases. The source is a man younger than 35 in good health. Some clones in this sample may be carry-over from other donors' samples. The CDR3 here is CASSRGQPISGNTIYF. The CDR3 DNA sequence: TGTGCCAGTAGCAGGGGACAGCCCATCTCTGGAAACACCATATATTTT.